The T cell receptor beta chain described here comes from a study of blood T cell repertoires in COVID-19. About the study: Donors in the United States, Italy and Spain gave samples during acute or convalescent COVID-19.

This CDR3 contains 14 residues. With 1 base clipped from V and 6 bases from J, the junction kept 3 bases outside the gene matches. CDR1 is MGHRA and CDR2 is YSYEKL in the germline V gene. Only in-frame clones appear in the TCRdb table, and some are missing; sequencing was by immunoSEQ multiplex PCR. The data show under 150,000 clones, approximately 90% seen once. The TCR originated in a middle-aged woman with acute or convalescent COVID-19. The chain joins TRBV4-1 to TRBJ2-3, with 8 nucleotides matching TRBD1. Sequenced material: peripheral blood. CDR3 bases: TGCGCCAGCAGCCAAGCAGGGGGCCCCGATACGCAGTATTTT. Protein: CASSQAGGPDTQYF.